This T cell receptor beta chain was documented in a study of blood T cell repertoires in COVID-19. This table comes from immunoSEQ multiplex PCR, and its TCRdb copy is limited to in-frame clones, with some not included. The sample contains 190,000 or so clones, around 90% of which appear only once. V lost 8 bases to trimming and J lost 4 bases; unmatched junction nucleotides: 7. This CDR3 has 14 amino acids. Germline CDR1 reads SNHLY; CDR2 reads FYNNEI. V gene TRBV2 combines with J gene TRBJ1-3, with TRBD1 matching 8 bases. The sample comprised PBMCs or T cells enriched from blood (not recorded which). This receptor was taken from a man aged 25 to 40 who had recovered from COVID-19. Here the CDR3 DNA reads TGTGCCAGCCGACAGGGGATAAAAGGAAACACCATATATTTT. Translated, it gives CASRQGIKGNTIYF.